This TCR beta chain was sequenced during a study of blood T cells in healthy people across ages. A second about 7 to 12 cycle PCR used barcoded and J-beta primers. TCRdb re-called the 5' RACE reads with MiXCR, one entry per CDR3 protein. The sample consists of over 600,000 distinct CDR3 sequences, around 43% of them appearing once. Per the germline V gene, CDR1 is MNHEY and CDR2 is SMNVEV (reference sequence). The CDR3 extends over 15 amino acids. V lost 5 bases and J 2 bases, leaving 15 bases between the germline ends. The V and J genes are TRBV27 and TRBJ2-5; D tentatively fits TRBD1 or TRBD2 (6 bases each). The specimen sequenced was blood. This receptor was identified in an elderly man in good health. The CDR3 coding sequence is TGTGCCAGCAGTCCCCGGGGGCCCCTACAAGAGACCCAGTACTTC. As protein: CASSPRGPLQETQYF.